This TCR beta chain came from a study of neurological immune-mediated disorders. Background on the study: Relapsing-remitting disease affected roughly 31, and secondary progressive 3, of around 34 multiple sclerosis patients.

This clonotype has a count of ten or more. The antigen remains undetermined. The authors obtained over 180 million TCR-beta sequences from 15-18 subjects per sequencing run. Using its own MiXCR run on the 5' RACE reads, TCRdb lists one record per CDR3 protein. The sample yields around 50,000 distinct CDR3 sequences, 3.5% seen once. General study points: Neither clinical nor MRI features showed any association with the multiple sclerosis repertoire cluster, and the authors stated that larger cohorts are needed. The repertoires of 18 of 34 multiple sclerosis patients fell into one related-CDR3 cluster (a possible signature) under phylogenetic grouping.

The CDR3 loop spans 12 amino acids. Germline CDR1 and CDR2: SGHDT and YYEEEE. V lost 3 bases and J 5 bases, leaving 9 bases between the germline ends. Sequencing used PBMCs. The sequence was obtained from a woman younger than 45 with multiple sclerosis. J is TRBJ2-7 and V is TRBV5-6; weak D call: TRBD2 (5 bases). The CDR3 DNA sequence: TGTGCCAGCAGCTATCTCGGGAACGAGCAGTACTTC. This translates into CASSYLGNEQYF.